Below, one T cell receptor beta chain is given with its context. This entry belongs to a study of blood T cells in healthy people across ages. The second PCR ran 7 to 11 cycles with a sample-barcoded 5' primer and J-beta primers. TCRdb re-analysed the 5' RACE reads in MiXCR, keeping a single row per CDR3 protein. The sample shows 600,000 or so distinct CDR3 sequences, 20% to 25% of them seen only once. J gave up 6 bases and V 6 bases, and 6 bases lay outside the gene matches. Germline loops: CDR1 SNHLY, CDR2 FYNNEI. CDR3 length equals 14 residues. This receptor was taken from a man between 65 and 85 years old in good health. Sequences were obtained from blood. The rearrangement links TRBV2 to TRBJ1-4, with TRBD1 matching over 8 bases. Written as DNA, the CDR3 is TGTGCCAGCAGAAGACAGGGGAGGGATGAAAAACTGTTTTTT. This gives the protein CASRRQGRDEKLFF.